This record concerns one T cell receptor (beta chain) sequence. The target antigen is unknown. This record comes from a study of cytomegalovirus exposure and HLA in healthy donors. Study-level results: Most of the CMV-associated TCR beta chains (in a later analysis) appeared to be HLA-restricted. Among the CMV-associated chains, three were confirmed in vitro as specific for CMV antigens. The number of N-insertions in an Asian-associated ancestry cluster was reportedly below the 666-donor mean in a later analysis. One cluster of highly shared sequence variants probably arose as a sequencing artifact.

CDR3 size: 15 residues. V dropped 6 bases and J dropped 4 bases, with 13 bases sitting between them. The V gene's germline CDR1 is MNHEY and CDR2 SVGAGI. PCR employed 60 Vbeta and 13 Jbeta primers. Sequencing used immunoSEQ multiplex PCR; TCRdb keeps in-frame clones, though not all of them. The table records under 150,000 clones, approximately 80% of them present only once. Sequencing used PBMCs. The V call is TRBV6-5, the J call TRBJ1-6; D call uncertain. The origin of this receptor is a female donor in good health and CMV-seropositive. The CDR3 sequence is CASRTGAGYNSPLHF. CDR3 nucleotide sequence: TGTGCCAGCAGGACGGGTGCGGGGTATAATTCACCCCTCCACTTT.